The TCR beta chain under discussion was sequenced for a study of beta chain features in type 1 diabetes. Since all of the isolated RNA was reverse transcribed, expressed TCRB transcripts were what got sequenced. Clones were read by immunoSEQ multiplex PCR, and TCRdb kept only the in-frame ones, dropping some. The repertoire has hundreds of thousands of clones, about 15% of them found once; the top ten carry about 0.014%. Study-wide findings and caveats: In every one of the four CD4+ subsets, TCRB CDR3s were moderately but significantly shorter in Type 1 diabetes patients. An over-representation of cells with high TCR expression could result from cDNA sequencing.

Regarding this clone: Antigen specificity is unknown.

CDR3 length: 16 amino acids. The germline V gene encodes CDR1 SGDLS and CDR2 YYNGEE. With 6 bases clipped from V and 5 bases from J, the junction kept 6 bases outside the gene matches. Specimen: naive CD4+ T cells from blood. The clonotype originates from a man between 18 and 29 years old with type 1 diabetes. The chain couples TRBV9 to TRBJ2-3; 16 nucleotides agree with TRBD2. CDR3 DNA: TGTGCCAGCACCGTCGGGACTAGCGGGAGGGGAGATACGCAGTATTTT. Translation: CASTVGTSGRGDTQYF.